A single sample gave rise to the 32 T cell receptor beta chains below, sequenced in a study of post-analysis software for immune sequencing data. Overall study results and limits: There were five TRBV segments more frequent in patients than controls, and TRBV5-6, TRBV5-1 and TRBV20-1 were among them.

Unique molecular identifiers had been added to the TCR beta cDNA libraries. MiXCR, applied by TCRdb to the PCR reads, yields one record per CDR3 protein. The table has about 200,000 distinct CDR3 sequences, 29% seen once. Their recognized antigens are unknown. Specimen: blood. The receptors were gathered from a girl aged 2 to 17 with multiple sclerosis.

This clonotype has more than one count but fewer than ten. The chain recombines TRBV15 with TRBJ1-5, with no clear D. Trimming removed 0 bases at V and 12 bases at J, with 9 bases between. Germline V gives CDR1 LNHNV, CDR2 YYDKDF (reference sequence). The CDR3 has 12 residues. The CDR3 coding sequence is TGTGCCACCAGCAGAGACCACGGGCGCCAGCATTTT. It specifies CATSRDHGRQHF.

J is TRBJ1-1 and V is TRBV9; D may be TRBD1 (6 bases). The CDR3 consists of 15 residues. V dropped 0 bases and J dropped 2 bases, with 11 bases sitting between them. Germline V gene sequence: CDR1 SGDLS, CDR2 YYNGEE. This chain's CDR3 is CASSVVRGSNTEAFF. CDR3 coding DNA: TGTGCCAGCAGCGTAGTAAGGGGGTCCAACACTGAAGCTTTCTTT.

Notes on this clonotype: A much larger clonotype is one base distant, so this may be a read error. The chain carries TRBV20-1 and TRBJ2-5, with unresolved D. There are 16 residues in the CDR3. Germline V CDR1 and CDR2: DFQATT, SNEGSKA (reference sequence). Between the trimmed V and J ends, which lost 2 bases and 5 bases, there was a span of 21 bases. The CDR3 region has the DNA TGCAGTGCTAGATCCTGGGTAATGGCAGGACCGGAGACCCAGTACTTC. Translation: CSARSWVMAGPETQYF.

J is TRBJ2-5 and V is TRBV24-1; the D gene is possibly TRBD1 (6 bases). The end of the DNA is better explained by TRBJ2-7, so the J call may be wrong. Germline CDR1 reads KGHDR; CDR2 reads SFDVKD. This CDR3 spans 12 amino acids. The CDR3 here is CATADRDYEQYF. DNA for the CDR3: TGTGCCACCGCGGACAGAGACTACGAGCAGTACTTC.

The sample holds one count of this clonotype. A much larger clone sits a single nucleotide away, making a read error possible. The chain uses TRBV10-3 and TRBJ2-7; D possibly corresponds to TRBD1 (5 bases). The CDR3 spans 11 residues. Germline V gene sequence: CDR1 ENHRY, CDR2 SYGVKD. The CDR3 DNA is TGTGCCATTCAGGACACATACGAGCAGGACTTC. It is translated as CAIQDTYEQDF.

This clonotype was seen once. The chain uses TRBV5-1 and TRBJ1-2, with D possibly TRBD1 on 5 matching bases. From germline, CDR1 is SGHRS and CDR2 YFSETQ. The CDR3 is 15 amino acids. The V gene lost 2 bases and the J gene lost 3 bases, with 14 bases spanning the gap. Here the CDR3 DNA reads TGCGCCAGCAGCTTTCTGCAGGGATTTGACTATGGCTACACCTTC. Protein: CASSFLQGFDYGYTF.

This clonotype was recorded at least ten times. The chain has TRBV20-1 and TRBJ2-1; D gene uncertain. The germline CDR1 and CDR2 sequences are DFQATT and SNEGSKA (reference sequence). CDR3 length: 14 amino acids. Trimming took off 1 base at V and 7 bases at J, with 14 bases between the two ends. The CDR3 loop is CSARGLGLGNEQFF. The DNA of the CDR3 is TGCAGTGCTAGAGGCCTGGGCTTGGGGAATGAGCAGTTCTTC.

A note on this clonotype: It may be a read error: a sequence one base away is much more abundant. The J gene is TRBJ2-5, the V gene TRBV7-2; 15 nucleotides match TRBD2. Germline V gene data show CDR1 as SGHTA and CDR2 as FQGNSA. The CDR3 runs 16 residues. Trimming at V came to 5 bases and at J to 11 bases, leaving 12 bases not matched to a gene. The CDR3 here is CASSRTSGRAVDEQYF. For the CDR3, the DNA is TGTGCCAGCAGCCGGACTAGCGGGAGGGCCGTGGATGAGCAGTACTTC.

This clonotype has a handful of counts. The chain uses TRBV12-3 or TRBV12-4 and TRBJ2-3; 9 nucleotides align to TRBD2. The CDR3 runs 16 residues. With V trimmed by 6 bases and J by 0 bases, 7 bases remained unmatched. The chain's CDR3 is CASSPGTSGSTDTQYF. The CDR3 coding sequence is TGTGCCAGCAGCCCCGGTACTAGCGGGAGCACAGATACGCAGTATTTT.

As regards this clonotype: Since a much larger clone is just one base distant, this may be a read error. The CDR3 region has the DNA TGCAGTGCTCTCGGGGCGGAGGAGCAGTTCTTC. As protein: CSALGAEEQFF. The chain is built from TRBV20-1 and TRBJ2-1; D may be TRBD1 or TRBD2 (5 bases each). The CDR3 runs 11 residues. From germline, CDR1 is DFQATT and CDR2 SNEGSKA (reference sequence). V was cut by 5 bases and J by 10 bases, with 12 bases left in between.

V is TRBV5-1 and J is TRBJ2-3, with 10 bases matching TRBD2. The CDR3 is made up of 15 amino acids. V gave up 4 bases and J gave up 5 bases; unmatched junction bases: 7. Germline CDR1 reads SGHRS; CDR2 reads YFSETQ. The CDR3 region is CASSPPAGGGDTQYF. The CDR3 bases are TGCGCCAGCAGCCCCCCAGCGGGGGGGGGAGATACGCAGTATTTT.

Note on this clonotype: At one end the junction does not follow the germline gene, possibly because of a read error. The J gene is TRBJ1-1, the V gene TRBV27; tentatively, D is TRBD1 (5 bases). Germline values: CDR1 MNHEY, CDR2 SMNVEV (reference sequence). This CDR3 comprises 15 residues. The CDR3 loop is CTSSQIPPGDTEAFF. CDR3 coding DNA: TGTACCAGCAGCCAAATCCCCCCGGGGGACACTGAAGCTTTCTTT.

This clonotype was counted at least ten times. This rearrangement joins TRBV7-9 to TRBJ2-7, with 9 positions matching TRBD1. Germline CDR1 SEHNR, CDR2 FQNEAQ (reference sequence). With 5 bases clipped from V and 0 bases from J, the junction kept 5 bases outside the gene matches. The CDR3 is 15 residues long. The CDR3 sequence is CASSHGQGSSYEQYF. The CDR3 nucleotides are TGTGCCAGCAGCCACGGACAGGGGAGCTCCTACGAGCAGTACTTC.

This clonotype was detected many times. The J gene is TRBJ2-7, the V gene TRBV28; D gene uncertain. Trimming pared 6 bases from V and 1 base from J, leaving 7 bases between. The CDR3 has 12 residues. Germline assignment: CDR1 MDHEN and CDR2 SYDVKM. The CDR3 is CASSLTSYEQYF. The CDR3 region has the DNA TGTGCCAGCAGCCTAACTTCCTACGAGCAGTACTTC.

The chain joins TRBV28 to TRBJ2-3; D is undetermined. The germline V and J ends were trimmed by 1 base and 4 bases, with 9 bases remaining between them. CDR3 length: 14 amino acids. Germline CDR1 and CDR2: MDHEN and SYDVKM. CDR3 residues: CASSLFSSADTQYF. CDR3 in DNA: TGTGCCAGCAGTTTATTCAGTTCGGCAGATACGCAGTATTTT.

This clonotype showed up many times. The gene calls are TRBV12-3 or TRBV12-4 and TRBJ2-1; TRBD2 matches 7 bases. Trimming cost V 7 bases and J 0 bases; bases outside gene matches: 9. CDR3 length: 16 residues. Written as DNA, the CDR3 is TGTGCCAGCAATTTGGGGGGGGGGAGCTCCTACAATGAGCAGTTCTTC. Protein: CASNLGGGSSYNEQFF.

The V and J genes are TRBV28 and TRBJ2-7, with 15 bases matching TRBD2. J lost 6 bases, V lost 6 bases, and 6 bases had no gene match. There are 15 residues in the CDR3. CDR1 is MDHEN, CDR2 SYDVKM, per germline. CDR3 sequence: CASRRTSGRAAEQYF. The DNA for the CDR3 is TGTGCCAGCAGGCGGACTAGCGGGAGGGCCGCCGAGCAGTACTTC.

Ten or more counts support this clonotype. The chain recombines TRBV28 with TRBJ2-7; D may be TRBD1 or TRBD2 (5 bases each). The CDR3 contains 19 residues. Germline assignment: CDR1 MDHEN and CDR2 SYDVKM. With 5 bases removed from V and 2 bases from J, the gap between germline ends came to 28 bases. The DNA of the CDR3 is TGTGCCAGCAGTCACGTAAACAGGTTCCGGGACGAAGGGACCTACGAGCAGTACTTC. Its translation: CASSHVNRFRDEGTYEQYF.

Concerning this clonotype: A much larger clone lies a single base off, so this may be a read error. The chain couples TRBV20-1 to TRBJ2-1; no clear D gene. The CDR3 loop spans 17 amino acids. Germline V lookup: CDR1 DFQATT, CDR2 SNEGSKA (reference sequence). V was shortened by 3 bases and J by 0 bases, with 18 bases between the two germline ends. The CDR3 region is CSAREGGSGPSYNEQFF. DNA of the CDR3: TGCAGTGCTAGGGAAGGTGGTAGTGGTCCCTCCTACAATGAGCAGTTCTTC.

Note on this clonotype: A much larger clone lies a single base off, so this may be a read error. The chain is built from TRBV6-5 and TRBJ2-4; weak D call: TRBD1 (6 bases). Germline CDR1 reads MNHEY; CDR2 reads SVGAGI. The CDR3 spans 13 residues. The CDR3 sequence is CASSRTDKNVQYF. CDR3 DNA: TGTGCCAGTTCCAGGACAGACAAAAACGTTCAGTACTTC.

This clonotype was seen ten or more times. This rearrangement joins TRBV12-3 or TRBV12-4 to TRBJ1-1, with D possibly matching TRBD1 (5 bases). The CDR3 has 15 amino acids. The V end lost 6 bases, the J end lost 0 bases, and 14 bases lay between the germline ends. The CDR3 DNA sequence: TGTGCCAGCAGGCTGACAGAACTCATGAACACTGAAGCTTTCTTT. It yields the protein CASRLTELMNTEAFF.

This clonotype was seen repeatedly, ten times or more. The rearrangement links TRBV29-1 to TRBJ2-3; D call uncertain. Trimming took 3 bases from V and 1 from J, leaving 2 bases between them. CDR1 is SQVTM and CDR2 is ANQGSEA in the germline V gene. This CDR3 spans 11 amino acids. The CDR3 sequence: CSVDRTDTQYF. CDR3 sequence (DNA): TGCAGCGTTGATCGCACAGATACGCAGTATTTT.

About this clonotype itself: One base away lies a much larger clone, so this may be a sequencing read error. The J gene is TRBJ2-7, the V gene TRBV7-9, with 7 bases matching TRBD2. The CDR3 is 14 residues long. The V gene end was trimmed by 8 bases and the J gene end by 3 bases; junction bases not matched to a gene: 10. Germline CDR1 is SEHNR and CDR2 is FQNEAQ (reference sequence). This CDR3 is CASGESGAGYEQYF. The CDR3 region has the DNA TGTGCCAGCGGCGAGAGCGGGGCAGGCTACGAGCAGTACTTC.

The chain joins TRBV18 to TRBJ2-3; D ambiguous. The V end was cut by 6 bases, the J end by 4 bases, with 8 bases between. Per the germline V gene, CDR1 is KGHSH and CDR2 is LQKENI. The CDR3 loop spans 12 amino acids. The CDR3 here is CASSPLSDTQYF. In DNA, the CDR3 is TGTGCCAGCTCTCCGCTATCAGATACGCAGTATTTT.

V usage is TRBV29-1 and J usage is TRBJ2-2, with D possibly matching TRBD1 (6 bases). The V end was cut by 5 bases, the J end by 2 bases, with 12 bases between. The V gene's germline CDR1 is SQVTM and CDR2 ANQGSEA. The CDR3 runs to 14 residues. CDR3 sequence reads: CSVRGQINTGELFF. The CDR3 coding sequence is TGCAGCGTTAGAGGACAGATAAACACCGGGGAGCTGTTTTTT.

As to this clonotype: Possible read error: a much larger clone is one base away. The CDR3 region is CSARDYRGNSPPHF. Written as DNA, the CDR3 is TGCAGTGCTAGAGATTACAGGGGTAATTCACCCCCCCACTTT. V gene TRBV20-1 combines with J gene TRBJ1-6; 7 bases are a match to TRBD1. This CDR3 spans 14 amino acids. CDR1 DFQATT and CDR2 SNEGSKA come from the germline V gene (reference sequence).

The rearrangement links TRBV6-6 to TRBJ2-7; 8 bases align to TRBD1. Germline V gene sequence: CDR1 MNHNY, CDR2 SVGAGI (reference sequence). J was trimmed by 7 bases and V by 3 bases; bases with no gene match: 14. The CDR3 covers 16 residues. The CDR3 spells CASSYSNRGVLNEQYF. CDR3 nucleotides: TGTGCCAGCAGTTATTCGAACAGGGGGGTTTTGAATGAGCAGTACTTC.

Ten or more counts support this clonotype. The CDR3 spells CASSLSSSGYNEQFF. The DNA for the CDR3 is TGTGCCAGCAGCTTGTCGTCTAGCGGGTACAATGAGCAGTTCTTC. This chain uses TRBV7-9 with TRBJ2-1; TRBD2 matches 8 bases. Germline values: CDR1 SEHNR, CDR2 FQNEAQ (reference sequence). The CDR3 contains 15 residues. V dropped 3 bases and J dropped 4; count of bases not matched to a gene: 5. The full variable domain, completed using reference TRBV7-9 and TRBJ2-1, is DTGVSQNPRHKITKRGQNVTFRCDPISEHNRLYWYRQTLGQGPEFLTYFQNEAQLEKSRLLSDRFSAERPKGSFSTLEIQRTEQGDSAMYLCASSLSSSGYNEQFFGPGTRLTVL.

The rearrangement links TRBV6-5 to TRBJ2-3; a weak D match, TRBD1 (5 bases). The CDR3 is 17 amino acids. From germline, CDR1 is MNHEY and CDR2 SVGAGI. V was clipped by 1 base and J by 0 bases, with 14 bases between them. The chain's CDR3 is CASSYLGSGSSTDTQYF. The CDR3 nucleotides read TGTGCCAGCAGTTACTTAGGCTCAGGGTCTAGCACAGATACGCAGTATTTT.

In its sample, this clonotype was seen a few times. J is TRBJ2-2 and V is TRBV20-1, with TRBD1 matching 8 bases. CDR1 is DFQATT and CDR2 is SNEGSKA in the germline V gene (reference sequence). This CDR3 contains 14 residues. V was clipped by 6 bases and J by 4 bases; unmatched bases: 7. CDR3 nucleotides: TGCAGTGCCCCCAGGGGGCGGGCCACCGGGGAGCTGTTTTTT. Its protein product is CSAPRGRATGELFF.

This rearrangement joins TRBV10-1 to TRBJ2-2; no clear D. The germline V and J ends were trimmed by 2 bases and 5 bases, with 6 bases remaining between them. This CDR3 comprises 13 residues. The germline gives CDR1 WNHNN, CDR2 SYGVQD (reference sequence). The CDR3 sequence is CASSEVATGELFF. In nucleotides, the CDR3 is TGCGCCAGCAGTGAGGTGGCAACCGGGGAGCTGTTTTTT.

The chain links TRBV6-4 to TRBJ2-2; D is perhaps TRBD1 or TRBD2 (5 bases each). The CDR3 consists of 15 residues. The ends were cut back, 9 bases at V and 4 bases at J, with 18 bases in the middle. Germline-derived CDR1 and CDR2 are MRHNA and SNTAGT. The CDR3 sequence is CASKWDGVTTGELFF. In DNA, the CDR3 is TGTGCCAGTAAATGGGACGGAGTAACCACCGGGGAGCTGTTTTTT.